The TCR beta chain described here comes from a study of chemoradiotherapy in HPV16-positive cancers. Findings and caveats of the study: Non-HPV-specific T cells did not expand in tumors during treatment, whereas candidate HPV-specific clones and E7-related motifs did. HPV-specific T cells were functionally defined from only a couple of HPV16-positive patients.

V lost 5 bases to trimming and J lost 4 bases; unmatched junction nucleotides: 7. Germline assignment: CDR1 SGHNT and CDR2 YYREEE (reference sequence). CDR3 length equals 14 residues. Concerning this clone: Its antigen is unknown.

Data came from immunoSEQ multiplex PCR; TCRdb stores just in-frame clones and leaves some out. This sample has 13,000 or so clones, with just under 70% found just once. The TCR sequence derives from a human donor with HPV-associated anogenital cancer. Specimen collection occurred from a patient who underwent chemoradiotherapy. The gene calls are TRBV5-4 and TRBJ2-5; 8 bases agree with TRBD1. The CDR3 DNA follows: TGTGCCAGCAGTTCAAACACAGGGGGAGAGACCCAGTACTTC. This sequence encodes CASSSNTGGETQYF.